The rows below give T cell receptor beta chains drawn from one sample of a study of vaccination and CD4 T cells after COVID-19. The antigens of these receptors remain unknown. MiXCR, run by TCRdb on the PCR reads, gives a single entry per CDR3 protein. The data contain about 4,400 distinct CDR3 sequences, approximately 20% of them singletons. The sequenced sample consisted of CD4+ T cells from blood, cultured in vitro. These receptors were obtained from a human donor who had recovered from COVID-19. The conserved cysteine and the conserved F or W are not part of the CDR3 here.

v_call	j_call	cdr3_aa
TRBV12-3/TRBV12-4	TRBJ2-7	ASSPGQYEQY
TRBV7-2	TRBJ1-4	ASSLDSLREKLF
TRBV24-1	TRBJ2-3	ATSDNRGTRDTQY
TRBV18	TRBJ1-1	ASSSGTGSVEAF
TRBV20-1	TRBJ2-3	SAREGVTDTQY
TRBV28	TRBJ1-1	ASSPFRGQKAF
TRBV24-1	TRBJ2-5	ATSPGASRGSQETQY
TRBV19	TRBJ1-2	ASRFGGPSNYGYT
TRBV7-9	TRBJ1-2	ASSPGIGGSDVGYT
TRBV7-9	TRBJ2-2	ASSLRLAGITNTGELF
TRBV20-1	TRBJ1-1	SARAAARAF
TRBV20-1	TRBJ2-1	SARLAGGQSYNEQF
TRBV30	TRBJ1-1	AWSPSREAF
TRBV4-1	TRBJ1-6	ASSRIDSGNSPLH
TRBV5-4	TRBJ1-4	ASSWSTGDNEKLF
TRBV27	TRBJ1-2	ASRSLGTGLGYGYT
TRBV3-1	TRBJ1-2	ASSPRGGNYGYT
TRBV10-2	TRBJ1-4	ASSSQYYAPDRSNEKLF
TRBV7-9	TRBJ2-5	ASSRDRGSLETQY
TRBV25-1	TRBJ1-3	ASSVAGGGNTIY
TRBV5-4	TRBJ2-7	ASSLLGGAGSYEQY
TRBV19	TRBJ1-1	ASSARGRGAITEAF
TRBV10-3	TRBJ1-1	AISDGALNTEAF
TRBV19	TRBJ2-5	ASSIGLAGGQETQY
TRBV12-3/TRBV12-4	TRBJ2-1	ASGKLLNSEQF
TRBV30	TRBJ1-5	AWSVRENQPQH
TRBV20-1	TRBJ2-1	SGMGGSNNEQF
TRBV18	TRBJ1-3	ASSPSQGDTIY
TRBV6-1	TRBJ2-7	ASSEPGYEQY
TRBV6-4	TRBJ2-2	ASSGTPGTGELF
TRBV12-3/TRBV12-4	TRBJ2-3	ASSSLAGGPGDTQY
TRBV30	TRBJ1-5	AWRGASNQPQH
TRBV6-1	TRBJ1-1	ASSSQVNTEAF
TRBV2	TRBJ1-4	ASSPFGTDANEKLF
TRBV12-3/TRBV12-4	TRBJ1-5	ASSLTEWGNQPQH
TRBV10-3	TRBJ1-1	AISAQSRNTEAF
TRBV6-5	TRBJ2-7	ASQLSRGNYEQY
TRBV2	TRBJ2-2	ASRQQGRTGELF
TRBV2	TRBJ2-1	ATSASEGYNEQF
TRBV6-2/TRBV6-3	TRBJ2-2	ASRTSGGAFGELF
TRBV27	TRBJ1-2	ASSLKGASYGYT
TRBV6-2/TRBV6-3	TRBJ1-1	ASRRTGNTEAF
TRBV19	TRBJ1-1	ASRYANTEAF
TRBV12-3/TRBV12-4	TRBJ2-7	ASSSGRNYEQY
TRBV7-8	TRBJ2-7	ASSRDRQGEQY
TRBV14	TRBJ1-3	ASSQDREARNTIY
TRBV7-9	TRBJ1-4	ASSPDRGRGEKLF
TRBV25-1	TRBJ2-7	ASRTSGSYEQY
TRBV7-3	TRBJ2-1	ASSSTGGAGFNEQF